This T cell receptor beta chain derives from a study of shared clonotypes between healthy human individuals. CD8 cells regarded as naive lacked CD45RO, were positively chosen for CCR7, and omitted terminally differentiated effector memory CD45RA+ cells. Generated by immunoSEQ multiplex PCR, the TCRdb table keeps only in-frame clones and is missing some. The sample has roughly 2.1 million clones; approximately 94% are singletons. Trimming removed 1 base from V and 4 bases from J, with 2 bases in between. The CDR3 runs 12 residues. Germline loops: CDR1 SGHTA, CDR2 FQGNSA. The receptor comes from a man in his late teens or twenties in good health. Some clones in this sample may be carry-over from other donors' samples. What was sequenced was naive CD8+ T cells from PBMCs. The V and J genes are TRBV7-2 and TRBJ1-5; D gene ambiguous. CDR3 bases: TGTGCCAGCAGCTTAGAAAATCAGCCCCAGCATTTT. Its translation is CASSLENQPQHF. The whole variable domain, remainder taken from reference TRBV7-2 and TRBJ1-5, is GAGVSQSPSNKVTEKGKDVELRCDPISGHTALYWYRQSLGQGLEFLIYFQGNSAPDKSGLPSDRFSAERTGGSVSTLTIQRTQQEDSAVYLCASSLENQPQHFGDGTRLSIL.